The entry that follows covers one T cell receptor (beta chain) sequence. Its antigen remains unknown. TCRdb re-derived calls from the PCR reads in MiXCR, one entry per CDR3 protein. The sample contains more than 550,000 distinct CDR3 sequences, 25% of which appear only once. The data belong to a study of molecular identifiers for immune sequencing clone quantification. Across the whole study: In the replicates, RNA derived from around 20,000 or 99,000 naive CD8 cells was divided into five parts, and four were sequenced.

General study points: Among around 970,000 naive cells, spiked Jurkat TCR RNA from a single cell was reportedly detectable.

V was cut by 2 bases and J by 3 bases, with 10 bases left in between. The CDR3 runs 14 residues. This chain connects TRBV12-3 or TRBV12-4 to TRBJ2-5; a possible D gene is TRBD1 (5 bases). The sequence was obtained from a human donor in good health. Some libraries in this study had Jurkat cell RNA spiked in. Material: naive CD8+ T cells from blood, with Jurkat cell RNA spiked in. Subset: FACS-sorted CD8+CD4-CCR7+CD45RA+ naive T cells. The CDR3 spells CASSLYSREETQYF. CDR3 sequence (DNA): TGTGCCAGCAGTTTATATTCCAGGGAAGAGACCCAGTACTTC.